The entry that follows covers one T cell receptor beta chain sequence. This sample stems from a study of shared T cell receptors in the human thymus. The repertoire was sequenced with immunoSEQ multiplex PCR; TCRdb's copy has only in-frame clones and lacks some. Of hundreds of thousands of clones in the sample, around 85% are singletons; the top ten hold around 0.0094%. The sample also formed part of further work on human thymus T cells. That report adds: Corrective heart surgery yielded the resections from which the thymus tissue came. In thymic and blood repertoires alike, V and J usage looked biased. Overlap was high between thymic repertoires from unrelated individuals, as reported in related research.

The receptor comes from a girl less than two years old with a congenital heart defect. Sequencing was carried out using thymocytes.

The CDR3 region is CASSSVNTKQGDNSPLHF. The CDR3 DNA reads as TGTGCCAGCAGCTCCGTGAACACAAAACAGGGCGATAATTCACCCCTCCACTTT. The chain links TRBV7-2 to TRBJ1-6, with TRBD1 as a possible D gene (6 bases). The CDR3 is 18 residues long. V lost 4 bases and J lost 5, with 21 bases in between. The germline V gene encodes CDR1 SGHTA and CDR2 FQGNSA. Using reference TRBV7-2 and TRBJ1-6 for the parts outside the CDR3, the full variable domain is GAGVSQSPSNKVTEKGKDVELRCDPISGHTALYWYRQSLGQGLEFLIYFQGNSAPDKSGLPSDRFSAERTGGSVSTLTIQRTQQEDSAVYLCASSSVNTKQGDNSPLHFGNGTRLTVT.